This T cell receptor (beta chain) was found in a study of OX40 agonist ivuxolimab in advanced cancers. Profiling relied on immunoSEQ multiplex PCR, and the TCRdb table lists in-frame clones only, not all of them. Found here are 57,000 or so clones, roughly 84% of them singletons; the top ten hold roughly 0.6%. The CDR3 extends over 13 amino acids. Trimming removed 6 bases from V and 5 bases from J, with 13 bases in between. The germline CDR1 and CDR2 sequences are MNHNS and SASEGT. This TCR derives from an adult with an advanced solid tumor such as melanoma, head and neck, liver or kidney cancer. The J gene is TRBJ2-5, the V gene TRBV6-1; D is possibly TRBD2 (6 bases). Source: CD4+ or CD8+ T cells sorted from blood, taken in a trial of the OX40 agonist ivuxolimab. The DNA of the CDR3 is TGTGCCAGCAGCCAGCGGGTGAGGGAGACCCAGTACTTC. Its translation: CASSQRVRETQYF.